A single sample gave rise to the 10 T cell receptor beta chains below, sequenced in a study of blood T cell repertoires in COVID-19. Libraries were prepared by immunoSEQ multiplex PCR; TCRdb keeps only in-frame clonotypes and omits some of them. The sample shows more than 85,000 clones, roughly 92% of them seen only once. Specimen: peripheral blood. These receptors were obtained from a man aged 65-85 years with acute or convalescent COVID-19.

In DNA form, the CDR3 reads TGCGCCAGCACGGAACCGGGACAAATGAACACTGAAGCTTTCTTT. Encoded protein: CASTEPGQMNTEAFF. V is TRBV5-1 and J is TRBJ1-1; possible D gene TRBD1, 6 bases. Trimming removed 6 bases from V and 0 bases from J, with 15 bases in between. The germline V gene has CDR1 SGHRS and CDR2 YFSETQ. This CDR3 is 15 amino acids long.

This clone was seen a single time. V gene TRBV18 combines with J gene TRBJ2-1; no clear D gene. This CDR3 spans 16 amino acids. V was cut by 6 bases and J by 0 bases, with 15 bases left in between. Germline assignment: CDR1 KGHSH and CDR2 LQKENI. The CDR3 nucleotides are TGTGCCAGCTCCCTAAGGCAGCAGGACTCCTACAATGAGCAGTTCTTC. This gives the protein CASSLRQQDSYNEQFF.

The CDR3 coding sequence is TGTGCCTGGAGTGAGGGGACAGTTCCTGGCTACACCTTC. Its translation: CAWSEGTVPGYTF. The chain has TRBV30 and TRBJ1-2, with 7 bases identical to TRBD1. V was clipped by 1 base and J by 7 bases; unmatched bases: 6. The germline gives CDR1 GTSNPN, CDR2 SVGIG (reference sequence). CDR3 length: 13 amino acids. The full variable domain, its missing parts supplied by reference TRBV30 and TRBJ1-2, is SQTIHQWPATLVQPVGSPLSLECTVEGTSNPNLYWYRQAAGRGLQLLFYSVGIGQISSEVPQNLSASRPQDRQFILSSKKLLLSDSGFYLCAWSEGTVPGYTFGSGTRLTVV.

The chain joins TRBV28 to TRBJ1-4; maybe TRBD1 (6 bases). Per the germline V gene, CDR1 is MDHEN and CDR2 is SYDVKM. CDR3 size: 14 residues. V was clipped by 9 bases and J by 3 bases, with 14 bases between them. DNA for the CDR3: TGTGCCAGTCATATAGGGGGTCCTAATGAAAAACTGTTTTTT. This gives the protein CASHIGGPNEKLFF.

CDR3 sequence reads: CASSDPTGQGWGPQETQYF. Written as DNA, the CDR3 is TGTGCCAGCAGTGACCCAACGGGACAGGGTTGGGGACCCCAAGAGACCCAGTACTTC. The chain uses TRBV6-1 and TRBJ2-5; 9 bases are shared with TRBD1. The germline CDR1 and CDR2 sequences are MNHNS and SASEGT. The ends lost 3 bases at V and 1 base at J; junction bases unmatched: 15. The CDR3 loop spans 19 amino acids.

The chain employs TRBV7-8 and TRBJ1-1; possible D gene TRBD1, 6 bases. CDR3 length: 14 amino acids. The ends were cut back, 5 bases at V and 3 bases at J, with 13 bases in the middle. CDR1 SGHVS and CDR2 FQNEAQ come from the germline V gene. CDR3 amino acids: CASSPGYRDTEAFF. The CDR3 DNA reads as TGTGCCAGCAGCCCGGGGTACAGGGACACTGAAGCTTTCTTT.

The chain links TRBV21-1 to TRBJ2-1; the table calls TRBD2, which could not be checked here. TRBV21-1 is recorded as a pseudogene. The CDR3 is 19 amino acids. DNA for the CDR3: TGTGCCAGCAGCACCCCGGGACTAGCGGGAGGGAGCTCCTACAATGAGCAGTTCTTC. Protein: CASSTPGLAGGSSYNEQFF.

J is TRBJ1-1 and V is TRBV3-1 (or the pseudogene TRBV3-2); D is unresolved. This CDR3 spans 12 amino acids. The ends were cut back, 0 bases at V and 11 bases at J, with 10 bases in the middle. CDR1 is LGHDT and CDR2 is YNNKEL in the germline V gene (reference sequence). CDR3 in amino acids: CASSQDRGRAFF. CDR3 in DNA: TGTGCCAGCAGCCAAGATCGAGGGAGGGCTTTCTTT.

This sequence joins TRBV10-1 and TRBJ2-3, with D maybe TRBD2 (5 bases). Germline V gives CDR1 WNHNN, CDR2 SYGVQD (reference sequence). The CDR3 extends over 14 amino acids. The V gene lost 3 bases and the J gene lost 4 bases, with 11 bases spanning the gap. Here the CDR3 reads CASSDPRGSDTQYF. CDR3 nucleotides: TGCGCCAGCAGTGACCCTCGGGGATCAGATACGCAGTATTTT.

The V gene is TRBV4-3, the J gene TRBJ2-2; D is uncertain. This CDR3 comprises 12 residues. Germline CDR1 LGHNA, CDR2 YSLEER. V lost 1 base, J lost 7 bases, and 4 bases lay in between. CDR3 nucleotide sequence: TGCGCCAGCAGCCAAGGCTACGGGGAGCTGTTTTTT. Translation: CASSQGYGELFF.